The source of this TCR beta chain is a study of blood T cells in healthy people across ages. Points from the study as a whole: Reliance upon unsorted PBMCs precluded definitive naive versus antigen-experienced comparison.

PCR was performed a second time for roughly 7 to 12 cycles using a sample-barcoded 5' primer and a J-beta primer mix. Each of the cDNA molecules was tagged by a template-switch adaptor with 12 random nucleotides. Per-sample output comprised a minimum of 2.5 million paired-end reads containing CDR3. TCRdb processed the 5' RACE reads anew with MiXCR; each CDR3 protein has one entry. This sample has hundreds of thousands of distinct CDR3 sequences, with less than 40% found just once. Details on this clonotype: Its specificity is unknown.

The CDR3 runs to 16 residues. The germline gives CDR1 LGHNA, CDR2 YSLEER. The trim removed 1 base at V and 3 bases at J, leaving 4 bases unmatched. The source is a woman older than 75 in good health. The chain has TRBV4-3 and TRBJ2-5; 11 positions agree with TRBD2. The sequencing sample was made of blood. CDR3 nucleotide sequence: TGCGCCAGCAGCCAAGTAGGGACTAGCGGAGAAGAGACCCAGTACTTC. Amino acids: CASSQVGTSGEETQYF.